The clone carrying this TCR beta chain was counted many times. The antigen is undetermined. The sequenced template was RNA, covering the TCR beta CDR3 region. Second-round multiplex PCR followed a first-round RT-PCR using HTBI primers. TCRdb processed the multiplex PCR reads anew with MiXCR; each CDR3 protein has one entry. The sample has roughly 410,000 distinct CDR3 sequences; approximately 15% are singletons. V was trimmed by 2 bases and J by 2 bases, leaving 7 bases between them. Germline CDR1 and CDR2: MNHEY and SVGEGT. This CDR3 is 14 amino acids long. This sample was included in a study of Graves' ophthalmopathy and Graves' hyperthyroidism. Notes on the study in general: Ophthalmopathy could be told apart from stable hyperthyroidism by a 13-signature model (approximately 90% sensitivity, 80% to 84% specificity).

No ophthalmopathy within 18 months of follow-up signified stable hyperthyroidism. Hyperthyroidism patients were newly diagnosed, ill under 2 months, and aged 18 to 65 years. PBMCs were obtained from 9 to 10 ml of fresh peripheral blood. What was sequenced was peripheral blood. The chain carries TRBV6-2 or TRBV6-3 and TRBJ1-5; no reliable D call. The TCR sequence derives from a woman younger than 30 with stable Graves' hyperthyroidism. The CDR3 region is CASSYGYRNQPQHF. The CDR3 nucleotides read TGTGCCAGCAGTTACGGGTATCGCAATCAGCCCCAGCATTTT.